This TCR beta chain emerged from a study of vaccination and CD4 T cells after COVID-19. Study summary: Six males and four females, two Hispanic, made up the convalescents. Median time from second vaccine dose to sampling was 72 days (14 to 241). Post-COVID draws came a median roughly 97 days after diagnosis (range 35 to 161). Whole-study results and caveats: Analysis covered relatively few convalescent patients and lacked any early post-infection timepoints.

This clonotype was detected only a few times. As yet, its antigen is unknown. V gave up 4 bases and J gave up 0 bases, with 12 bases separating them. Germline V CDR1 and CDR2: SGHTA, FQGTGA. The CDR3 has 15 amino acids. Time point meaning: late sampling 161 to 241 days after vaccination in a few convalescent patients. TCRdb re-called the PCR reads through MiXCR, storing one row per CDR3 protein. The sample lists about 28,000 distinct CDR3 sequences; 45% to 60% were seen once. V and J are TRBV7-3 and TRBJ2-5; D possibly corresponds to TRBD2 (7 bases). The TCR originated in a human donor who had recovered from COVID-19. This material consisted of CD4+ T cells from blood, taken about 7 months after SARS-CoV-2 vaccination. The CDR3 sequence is CASSSGGTYQETQYF. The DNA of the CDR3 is TGTGCCAGCAGCTCGGGGGGCACCTACCAAGAGACCCAGTACTTC.